This T cell receptor (beta chain) was profiled in a study of cytomegalovirus exposure and HLA in healthy donors. The protocol was immunoSEQ multiplex PCR, while the TCRdb copy is restricted to in-frame clones and leaves out a portion. The data show around 110,000 clones, 88% seen once. This CDR3 is built from 15 residues. V was clipped by 10 bases and J by 4 bases; unmatched bases: 15. Germline V gene sequence: CDR1 SNHLY, CDR2 FYNNEI. The clonotype comes from a woman aged 18 to 35 in good health and CMV-seropositive. Specimen: PBMCs. The V gene is TRBV2, the J gene TRBJ1-2; TRBD1 aligns across 7 bases. The CDR3 here is CAKAEQGVGSYGYTF. Here the CDR3 DNA reads TGTGCCAAAGCAGAGCAGGGGGTCGGCAGCTATGGCTACACCTTC. Using reference TRBV2 and TRBJ1-2 for the parts outside the CDR3, the full variable domain is EPEVTQTPSHQVTQMGQEVILRCVPISNHLYFYWYRQILGQKVEFLVSFYNNEISEKSEIFDDQFSVERPDGSNFTLKIRSTKLEDSAMYFCAKAEQGVGSYGYTFGSGTRLTVV.